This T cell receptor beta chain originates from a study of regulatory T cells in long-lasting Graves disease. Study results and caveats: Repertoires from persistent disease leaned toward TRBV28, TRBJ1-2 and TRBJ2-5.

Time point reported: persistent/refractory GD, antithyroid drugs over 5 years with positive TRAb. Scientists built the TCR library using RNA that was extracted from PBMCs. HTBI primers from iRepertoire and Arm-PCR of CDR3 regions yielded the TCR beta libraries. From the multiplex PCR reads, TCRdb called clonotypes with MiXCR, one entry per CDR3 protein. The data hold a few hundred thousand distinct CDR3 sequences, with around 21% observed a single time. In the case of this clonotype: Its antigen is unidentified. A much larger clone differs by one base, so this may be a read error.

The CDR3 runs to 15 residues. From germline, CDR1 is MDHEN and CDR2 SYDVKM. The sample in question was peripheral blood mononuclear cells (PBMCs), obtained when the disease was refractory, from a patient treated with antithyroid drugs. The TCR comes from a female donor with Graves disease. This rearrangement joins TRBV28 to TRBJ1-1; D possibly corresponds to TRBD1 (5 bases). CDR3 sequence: CAGRHSPGRNTEAFF. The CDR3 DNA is TGTGCCGGCAGGCACAGCCCAGGGAGGAACACTGAAGCTTTCTTT. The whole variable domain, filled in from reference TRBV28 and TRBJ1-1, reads DVKVTQSSRYLVKRTGEKVFLECVQDMDHENMFWYRQDPGLGLRLIYFSYDVKMKEKGDIPEGYSVSREKKERFSLILESASTNQTSMYLCAGRHSPGRNTEAFFGQGTRLTVV.